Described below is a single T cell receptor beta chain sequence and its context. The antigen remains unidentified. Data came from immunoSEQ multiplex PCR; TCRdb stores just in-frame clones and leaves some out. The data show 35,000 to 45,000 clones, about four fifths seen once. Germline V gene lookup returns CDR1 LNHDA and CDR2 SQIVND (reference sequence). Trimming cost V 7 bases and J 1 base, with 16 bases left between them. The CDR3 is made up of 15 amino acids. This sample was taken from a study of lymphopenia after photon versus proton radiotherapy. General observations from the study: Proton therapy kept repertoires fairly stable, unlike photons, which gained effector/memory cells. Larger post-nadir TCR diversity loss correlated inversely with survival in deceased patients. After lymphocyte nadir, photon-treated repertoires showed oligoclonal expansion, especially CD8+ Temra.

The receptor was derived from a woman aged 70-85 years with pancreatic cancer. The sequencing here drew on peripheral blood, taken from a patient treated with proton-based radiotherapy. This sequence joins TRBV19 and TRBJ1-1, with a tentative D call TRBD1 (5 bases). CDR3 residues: CASTHPRQGNTEAFF. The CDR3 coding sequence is TGTGCCAGTACCCACCCGAGGCAGGGGAACACTGAAGCTTTCTTT. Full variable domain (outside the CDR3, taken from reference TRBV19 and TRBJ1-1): DGGITQSPKYLFRKEGQNVTLSCEQNLNHDAMYWYRQDPGQGLRLIYYSQIVNDFQKGDIAEGYSVSREKKESFPLTVTSAQKNPTAFYLCASTHPRQGNTEAFFGQGTRLTVV.